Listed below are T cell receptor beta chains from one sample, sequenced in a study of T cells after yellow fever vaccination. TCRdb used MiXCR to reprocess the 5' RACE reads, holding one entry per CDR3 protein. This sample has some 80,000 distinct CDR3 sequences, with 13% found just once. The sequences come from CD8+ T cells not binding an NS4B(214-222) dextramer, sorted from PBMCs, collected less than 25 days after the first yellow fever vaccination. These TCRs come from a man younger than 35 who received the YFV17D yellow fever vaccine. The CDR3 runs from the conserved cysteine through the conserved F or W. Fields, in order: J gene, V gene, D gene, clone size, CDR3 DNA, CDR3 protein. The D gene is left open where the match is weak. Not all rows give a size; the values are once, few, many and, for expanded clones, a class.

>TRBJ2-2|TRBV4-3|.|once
TGCGCCAGCAGCCGACTCACCGGGATAGGGGGACCCGGGGAGCTGTTTTTT
CASSRLTGIGGPGELFF
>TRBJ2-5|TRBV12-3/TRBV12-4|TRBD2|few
TGTGCCAGCAGTCCGAGCGAGCGGGGGGGCCCGGAGACCCAGTACTTC
CASSPSERGGPETQYF
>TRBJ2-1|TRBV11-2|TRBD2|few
TGTGCCAGCAGCCCAGGGACTAGCGGGGGTCAACCTACAATGAGCGAGCAGTTCTTC
CASSPGTSGGQPTMSEQFF
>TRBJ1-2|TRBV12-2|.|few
TGTGCAAGTCGCTCAATGAAGCGGATTAGAGGCTACACCTTC
CASRSMKRIRGYTF
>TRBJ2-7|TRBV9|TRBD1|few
TGTGCCAGCAGCCCCCTCCCGGGACAGCTCTCCTACGAGCAGTACTTC
CASSPLPGQLSYEQYF
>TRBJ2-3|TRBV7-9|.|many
TGTGCCAGCAGCCGCGATTCCACAGATACGCAGTATTTT
CASSRDSTDTQYF
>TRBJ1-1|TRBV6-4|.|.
TGTGCCAGCAGTGAGGGGGGGCTGGGCACTGAAGCTTTCTTT
CASSEGGLGTEAFF
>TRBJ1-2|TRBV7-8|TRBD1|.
TGTGCCAGCAGCTCGACAGGGGGCTATGGCTACACCTTC
CASSSTGGYGYTF
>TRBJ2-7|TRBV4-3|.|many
TGCGCCAGCAGCCAAGATCGGCGGGACCCCTACGAGCAGTACTTC
CASSQDRRDPYEQYF
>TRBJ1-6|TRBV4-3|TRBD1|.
TGCGCCAGCAGCCAAGAATTTACCCAGGGGGATTCACCCCTCCACTTT
CASSQEFTQGDSPLHF
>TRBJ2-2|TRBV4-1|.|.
TGCGCCAGCAGCCAAGGAACAGAAGGTACCGGGGAGCTGTTTTTT
CASSQGTEGTGELFF
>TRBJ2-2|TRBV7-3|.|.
TGTGCCAGCAGCTTAGGCTACAGGGGAGGAAACACCGGGGAGCTGTTTTTT
CASSLGYRGGNTGELFF
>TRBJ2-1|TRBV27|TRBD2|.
TGTGCCAGCAGGTTGACTAGCGGATCTTACTACAATGAGCAGTTCTTC
CASRLTSGSYYNEQFF
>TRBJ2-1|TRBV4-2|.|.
TGTGCCAGCAGCCTACTCAAGGGAATCGGGAATGAGCAGTTCTTC
CASSLLKGIGNEQFF
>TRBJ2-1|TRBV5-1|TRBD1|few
TGCTCTTCCCAAGCGAACAGGGGTTACTACAATGAGCAGTTCTTC
CSSQANRGYYNEQFF
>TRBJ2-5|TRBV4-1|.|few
TGCGCCAGCAGCCAACTCGGGGGAACGGGGGAGACCCAGTACTTC
CASSQLGGTGETQYF
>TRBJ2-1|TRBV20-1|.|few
TGCAGCCTGGACGTCCTGAGCTCCTACAATGAGCAGTTCTTC
CSLDVLSSYNEQFF
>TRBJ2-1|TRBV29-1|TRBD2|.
TGCAGCGTTGGTAGCGGGGGATCCAATGAGCAGTTCTTC
CSVGSGGSNEQFF
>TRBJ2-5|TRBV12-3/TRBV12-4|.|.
TGTGCCAGCAGTGAAGCTATTGGGGGGCGTCAAGAGACCCAGTACTTC
CASSEAIGGRQETQYF
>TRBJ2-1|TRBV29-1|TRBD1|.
TGCAGCGCCCCCATCGGGACAGGGTCCGGCACTGAGCAGTTCTTC
CSAPIGTGSGTEQFF
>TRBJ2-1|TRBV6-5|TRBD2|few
TGTGCCAGCAGTTACTCATCGGGGGGGCCCTACAATGAGCAGTTCTTC
CASSYSSGGPYNEQFF
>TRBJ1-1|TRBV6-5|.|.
TGTGCCAGCAGTTACGGGGCTCCGGTGCACACTGAAGCTTTCTTT
CASSYGAPVHTEAFF
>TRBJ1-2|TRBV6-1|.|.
TGTGCCAGCAGACCAGCCCCGGACAGCACCTCCTTCGAGTCGGGTGGCTACACCTTC
CASRPAPDSTSFESGGYTF
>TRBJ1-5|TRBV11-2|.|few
TGTGCCAGCAGCCCCGAGGGGGTAATCGGTCAGCCCCAGCATTTT
CASSPEGVIGQPQHF
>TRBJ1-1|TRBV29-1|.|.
TGCAGCGCACTCGAGGGTGAAGCTTTCTTT
CSALEGEAFF
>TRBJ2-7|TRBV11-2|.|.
TGTGCCAGCAGCCTAACCAGTGGGGACGGTTACGAGCAGTACTTC
CASSLTSGDGYEQYF
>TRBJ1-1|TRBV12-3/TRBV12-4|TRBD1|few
TGTGCCAGCAGGGGACAGGGCGTCTCTGAAGCTTTCTTT
CASRGQGVSEAFF
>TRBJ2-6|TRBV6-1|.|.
TGTGCCAGCAGTGACAGAGCCTCTGGGGCCAACGTCCTGACTTTC
CASSDRASGANVLTF
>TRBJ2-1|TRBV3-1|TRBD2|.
TGTGCCAGCAGCCAAGCTGCGGGGGTATCCTACAATGAGCAGTTCTTC
CASSQAAGVSYNEQFF
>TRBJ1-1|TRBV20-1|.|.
TGCAGTGCTCCCCCCAGGTTGGGGAACACTGAAGCTTTCTTT
CSAPPRLGNTEAFF
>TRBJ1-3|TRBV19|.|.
TGTGCCAGTAGATCGGAAGAGTTCTCTGGAAACACCATATATTTT
CASRSEEFSGNTIYF
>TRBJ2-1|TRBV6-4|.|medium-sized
TGTGCCAGCAGTGACGACGACAGAGCTCCCTACAATGAGCAGTTCTTC
CASSDDDRAPYNEQFF
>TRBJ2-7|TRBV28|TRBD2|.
TGTGCCAGCAGAGACGGGGGGTACTCCTACGAGCAGTACTTC
CASRDGGYSYEQYF
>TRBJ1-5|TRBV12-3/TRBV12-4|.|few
TGTGCCAGCAGTTTAGCGCGGATAGGACAGCGCAATCAGCCCCAGCATTTT
CASSLARIGQRNQPQHF
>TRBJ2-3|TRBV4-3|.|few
TGCGCCAGCAGCCAAGACCCCGGGACTAGCACAGATACGCAGTATTTT
CASSQDPGTSTDTQYF
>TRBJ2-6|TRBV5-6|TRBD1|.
TGTGCCAGCAGAACCGGGACAGCGCCCGTCGGATTCGCCGGGGCCAACGTCCTGACTTTC
CASRTGTAPVGFAGANVLTF
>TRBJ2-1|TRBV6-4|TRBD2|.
TGTGCCAGCAGTAAGAGCGGGGGGGCCTACAATGAGCAGTTCTTC
CASSKSGGAYNEQFF
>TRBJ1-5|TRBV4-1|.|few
TGCGCCAGCAGCCAAGACCGGGGCAATCAGCCCCAGCATTTT
CASSQDRGNQPQHF
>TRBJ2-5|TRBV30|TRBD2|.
TGTGCCTGGAGGTTTTTGGCGGGGGTAGACGAGACCCAGTACTTC
CAWRFLAGVDETQYF
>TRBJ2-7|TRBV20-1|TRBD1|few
TGCAGTGCAACACCGTACAGGGGGGACGACTACGAGCAGTACTTC
CSATPYRGDDYEQYF
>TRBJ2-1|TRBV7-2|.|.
TGTGCCAGCAGCACGGATCAAACCGAGCAGTTCTTC
CASSTDQTEQFF
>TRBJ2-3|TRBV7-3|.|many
TGTGCCAGCAGTCCCGCGGGGGATACGCAGTATTTT
CASSPAGDTQYF
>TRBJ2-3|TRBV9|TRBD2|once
TGTGCCAGCAGCGTAGCCAGCGGGGGGGCCGGAGATACGCAGTATTTT
CASSVASGGAGDTQYF
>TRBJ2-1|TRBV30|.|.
TGTGCCTGGAGTGTACGGAATGAGCAGTTCTTC
CAWSVRNEQFF
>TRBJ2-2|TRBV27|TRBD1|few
TGTGCCAGCAGCTATACAGGGGGCAGAAGGACCGGGGAGCTGTTTTTT
CASSYTGGRRTGELFF
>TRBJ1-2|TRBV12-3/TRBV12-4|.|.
TGTGCCAGCAGCTTCGAAACGAACTATGGCTACACCTTC
CASSFETNYGYTF
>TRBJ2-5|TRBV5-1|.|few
TGCGCCAGCAGCCCGGTTCAGAGCCAAGAGACCCAGTACTTC
CASSPVQSQETQYF
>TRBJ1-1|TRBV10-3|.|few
TGTGCCATCGCAGCAACGGTGAACACTGAAGCTTTCTTT
CAIAATVNTEAFF
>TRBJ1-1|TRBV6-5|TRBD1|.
TGTGCCAGCAGTTACTCGACAGGGGATATGAACACTGAAGCTTTCTTT
CASSYSTGDMNTEAFF
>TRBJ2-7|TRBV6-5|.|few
TGTGCCAGCAGTTACTCCGGCAGGGGCTCCCACGAGCAGTACTTC
CASSYSGRGSHEQYF
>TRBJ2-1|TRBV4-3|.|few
TGCGCCAGCAGCCAAGGCAAGCGAGGGGGCTACAATGAGCAGTTCTTC
CASSQGKRGGYNEQFF
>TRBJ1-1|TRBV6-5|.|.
TGTGCCAGCAGTTACTATTACGTCAGCAAGGGCACTGAAGCTTTCTTT
CASSYYYVSKGTEAFF
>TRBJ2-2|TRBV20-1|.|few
TGCAGTGCTAGTCTATGGGACACCGGGGAGCTGTTTTTT
CSASLWDTGELFF